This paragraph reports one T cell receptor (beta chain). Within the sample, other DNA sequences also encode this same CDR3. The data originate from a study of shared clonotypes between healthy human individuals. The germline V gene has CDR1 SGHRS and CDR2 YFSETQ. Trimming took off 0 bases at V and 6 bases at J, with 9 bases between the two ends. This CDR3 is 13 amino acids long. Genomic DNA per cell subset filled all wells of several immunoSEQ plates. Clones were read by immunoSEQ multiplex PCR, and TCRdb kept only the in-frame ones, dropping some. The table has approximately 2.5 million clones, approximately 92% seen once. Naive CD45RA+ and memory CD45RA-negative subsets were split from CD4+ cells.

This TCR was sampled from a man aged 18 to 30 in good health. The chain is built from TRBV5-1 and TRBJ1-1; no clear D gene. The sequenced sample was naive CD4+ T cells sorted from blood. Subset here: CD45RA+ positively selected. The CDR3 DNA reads TGCGCCAGCAGCTTGGTGGGGAGCCCTGAAGCTTTCTTT. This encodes CASSLVGSPEAFF.